The 27 T cell receptor beta chains presented below share a single source sample, sequenced in a study of blood T cell repertoires in COVID-19. Libraries were prepared by immunoSEQ multiplex PCR; TCRdb keeps only in-frame clonotypes and omits some of them. The sample lists around 190,000 clones, more than 70% occurring once. The sequencing sample was made of peripheral blood. Receptors originate from a human donor in a cohort sampled during active COVID-19.

The chain has TRBV20-1 and TRBJ2-5; D is possibly TRBD2 (6 bases). With 5 bases removed from V and 5 bases from J, the gap between germline ends came to 18 bases. This CDR3 has 14 amino acids. CDR1 is DFQATT and CDR2 is SNEGSKA in the germline V gene (reference sequence). The CDR3 loop reads CSAGGLLGRETQYF. The DNA of the CDR3 is TGCAGTGCTGGTGGACTGCTGGGGAGGGAGACCCAGTACTTC.

The CDR3 region has the DNA TGTGCCAGCAGCCACCTTAGCGGGGACACTGAAGCTTTCTTT. Translation: CASSHLSGDTEAFF. The chain couples TRBV3-1 (or the pseudogene TRBV3-2) to TRBJ1-1; D is unresolved. Between the trimmed V and J ends, which lost 3 bases and 3 bases, there was a span of 11 bases. The CDR3 loop spans 14 amino acids. The germline V gene encodes CDR1 LGHDT and CDR2 YNNKEL (reference sequence).

The CDR3 sequence: CASSTSGRSDTQYF. The CDR3, as DNA: TGTGCCAGCAGCACTAGCGGGAGATCAGATACGCAGTATTTT. The chain is built from TRBV27 and TRBJ2-3; TRBD2 aligns across 11 bases. V lost 6 bases, J lost 4 bases, and 3 bases stayed unmatched. The CDR3 length is 14 residues. Per germline, CDR1 MNHEY and CDR2 SMNVEV (reference sequence).

The table lists this clone with a few counts. The chain uses TRBV28 and TRBJ1-2, with D unclear. CDR1 is MDHEN and CDR2 is SYDVKM in the germline V gene. The germline V and J ends were trimmed by 2 bases and 1 base, with 8 bases remaining between them. The CDR3 loop spans 14 amino acids. The CDR3 coding sequence is TGTGCCAGCAGTTTACCCACAGTTAACTATGGCTACACCTTC. This gives the protein CASSLPTVNYGYTF.

The chain is built from TRBV2 and TRBJ1-2; D gene uncertain. V lost 4 bases and J 8 bases, leaving 17 bases between the germline ends. Germline assignment: CDR1 SNHLY and CDR2 FYNNEI. This CDR3 comprises 14 residues. CDR3: CASSVVRSPGGYTF. The CDR3 DNA follows: TGTGCCAGCAGTGTTGTCCGATCTCCCGGGGGCTACACCTTC.

This clone was seen a single time. This sequence joins TRBV5-4 and TRBJ1-4, with D possibly TRBD1 on 5 matching bases. V was pared by 0 bases and J by 8 bases, with 14 bases between. The CDR3 covers 15 residues. Germline V gene data show CDR1 as SGHNT and CDR2 as YYREEE (reference sequence). In nucleotides, the CDR3 is TGTGCCAGCAGCTTGGCCGGGGGGAGTCGGGAAAAACTGTTTTTT. This sequence encodes CASSLAGGSREKLFF.

V and J are TRBV10-1 and TRBJ1-3; D remains ambiguous. The germline gives CDR1 WNHNN, CDR2 SYGVQD (reference sequence). V lost 3 bases, J lost 0 bases, and 6 bases lay in between. The CDR3 loop spans 14 amino acids. DNA of the CDR3: TGCGCCAGCAGTGACAGTGCCTCTGGAAACACCATATATTTT. It encodes CASSDSASGNTIYF.

CDR3 sequence reads: CASSYVEGGIWDTEAFF. Written as DNA, the CDR3 is TGTGCCAGCAGTTACGTCGAGGGCGGCATCTGGGACACTGAAGCTTTCTTT. This chain links TRBV6-2 or TRBV6-3 with TRBJ1-1, with no clear D. Germline V lookup: CDR1 MNHEY, CDR2 SVGEGT. Trimming took 2 bases from V and 3 from J, leaving 19 bases between them. CDR3 length: 17 residues.

J is TRBJ2-7 and V is TRBV19, with D hard to call. The CDR3 extends over 16 amino acids. The germline gives CDR1 LNHDA, CDR2 SQIVND (reference sequence). V was trimmed by 5 bases and J by 6 bases, leaving 23 bases between them. Here the CDR3 DNA reads TGTGCCAGTAGTCACCGGGTTACGTCTTTTTCCGGCGAGCAGTACTTC. This sequence encodes CASSHRVTSFSGEQYF.

V is TRBV27 and J is TRBJ2-7, with 10 bases aligning to TRBD1. This CDR3 is 15 amino acids long. CDR1 MNHEY and CDR2 SMNVEV come from the germline V gene (reference sequence). The junction had 9 bases not matched to a gene; V was cut back by 5 bases and J by 5 bases. CDR3 protein: CASSARDRGYNEQYF. CDR3 nucleotides: TGTGCCAGCAGTGCCCGGGACAGGGGATACAACGAGCAGTACTTC.

The V call is TRBV2, the J call TRBJ1-6; perhaps TRBD1 as D (6 bases). With 6 bases removed from V and 10 bases from J, the gap between germline ends came to 19 bases. In germline, CDR1 is SNHLY, CDR2 FYNNEI. CDR3 length: 15 residues. For the CDR3, the DNA is TGTGCCAGCAGGGCCCCCTCTTACAGGGTCTCACCCCTCCACTTT. It is translated as CASRAPSYRVSPLHF.

This clone was detected a few times. The chain links TRBV19 to TRBJ2-1, with 9 bases identical to TRBD1. Germline values: CDR1 LNHDA, CDR2 SQIVND (reference sequence). The CDR3 has 15 residues. J was trimmed by 6 bases and V by 5 bases; bases with no gene match: 8. The CDR3 bases are TGTGCCAGTAGTTTACAGGGGGCTTGGGGCAATGAGCAGTTCTTC. Translated, it gives CASSLQGAWGNEQFF.

CDR3 residues: CASSLELAGGSTDTQYF. CDR3 nucleotide sequence: TGTGCCAGCAGCTTAGAGCTAGCGGGAGGAAGCACAGATACGCAGTATTTT. The V call is TRBV7-2, the J call TRBJ2-3; 11 bases map to TRBD2. V shed 1 base, J shed 0 bases, and the junction held 3 bases outside the gene matches. The CDR3 totals 17 residues. Germline loops: CDR1 SGHTA, CDR2 FQGNSA.

The gene calls are TRBV30 and TRBJ1-1; 7 bases match TRBD1. The CDR3 contains 12 residues. Germline assignment: CDR1 GTSNPN and CDR2 SVGIG (reference sequence). J lost 0 bases, V lost 5 bases, and 0 bases had no gene match. The CDR3 sequence: CAWGQVNTEAFF. The CDR3 nucleotides read TGTGCCTGGGGACAGGTGAACACTGAAGCTTTCTTT.

The V and J genes are TRBV7-9 and TRBJ2-2, with 8 positions matching TRBD1. V shed 4 bases, J shed 3 bases, and the junction held 4 bases outside the gene matches. Germline CDR1 SEHNR, CDR2 FQNEAQ (reference sequence). There are 15 residues in the CDR3. CDR3 in DNA: TGTGCCAGCAGCTCTCAGGACAGGGACACCGGGGAGCTGTTTTTT. Amino acid sequence: CASSSQDRDTGELFF.

The CDR3, as DNA: TGCAGCCCCTCCGGGACAATCTCTGGAAACACCATATATTTT. Encoded protein: CSPSGTISGNTIYF. J is TRBJ1-3 and V is TRBV29-1, with D possibly matching TRBD1 (6 bases). Deletions cut 8 bases from V and 0 bases from J, with 14 bases between. The CDR3 length is 14 residues. The germline gives CDR1 SQVTM, CDR2 ANQGSEA.

As to this clone: The same CDR3 can be traced to other DNA sequences in this sample. The V and J genes are TRBV7-2 and TRBJ2-7; D ambiguous. This CDR3 contains 12 residues. Germline V CDR1 and CDR2: SGHTA, FQGNSA. Trimming shortened V by 3 bases and J by 0 bases, and 3 bases separated the two germline ends. CDR3 sequence (DNA): TGTGCCAGCAGCTTGAGCTCCTACGAGCAGTACTTC. This codes for CASSLSSYEQYF.

The chain uses TRBV2 and TRBJ1-1; no reliable D call. Trimming removed 5 bases from V and 5 bases from J, with 15 bases in between. The CDR3 contains 14 residues. Per the germline V gene, CDR1 is SNHLY and CDR2 is FYNNEI. In DNA form, the CDR3 reads TGTGCCAGCAGTTATGCGGACGCGGGGACTGAAGCTTTCTTT. Translated: CASSYADAGTEAFF.

J is TRBJ2-1 and V is TRBV11-2, with 12 nucleotides matching TRBD2. The CDR3 sequence is 16 residues long. The V and J ends lost 4 bases and 8 bases, in that order; junction bases with no gene match: 9. CDR1 and CDR2 from the germline V gene are SGHAT and FQNNGV. The CDR3 region is CASSSWTSGIVYEQFF. CDR3 in DNA: TGTGCCAGCAGCTCCTGGACTAGCGGGATTGTATATGAGCAGTTCTTC.

The V call is TRBV27, the J call TRBJ2-7; tentatively, D is TRBD2 (5 bases). V lost 7 bases and J lost 3, with 19 bases in between. This CDR3 has 15 amino acids. The germline V gene has CDR1 MNHEY and CDR2 SMNVEV (reference sequence). In DNA, the CDR3 is TGTGCCAGCACCCTCCGGCCAGCGGCAATCTACGAGCAGTACTTC. Translated: CASTLRPAAIYEQYF.

The chain recombines TRBV11-2 with TRBJ2-4, with D hard to call. Trimming removed 4 bases from V and 0 bases from J, with 13 bases in between. Germline CDR1 reads SGHAT; CDR2 reads FQNNGV. The CDR3 is made up of 16 amino acids. The CDR3 DNA reads as TGTGCCAGCAGCTCCTCCTCGACTCTAGCCAAAAACATTCAGTACTTC. Protein sequence: CASSSSSTLAKNIQYF.

The chain uses TRBV5-1 and TRBJ2-5, with TRBD1 as a possible D gene (5 bases). CDR3 length: 15 amino acids. CDR1 SGHRS and CDR2 YFSETQ come from the germline V gene. V lost 1 base, J lost 2 bases, and 12 bases lay in between. Written as DNA, the CDR3 is TGCGCCAGCAGCTTGTCTTTTACAGGACAAGAGACCCAGTACTTC. Its protein is CASSLSFTGQETQYF.

The chain combines TRBV11-2 with TRBJ2-3; D might be TRBD2 (5 bases). The CDR3 has 15 amino acids. The V end lost 1 base, the J end lost 12 bases, and 20 bases lay between the germline ends. Germline assignment: CDR1 SGHAT and CDR2 FQNNGV. This chain's CDR3 is CASSLARITSVTQYF. CDR3 sequence (DNA): TGTGCCAGCAGCTTAGCCCGGATAACTAGTGTAACTCAGTATTTT.

CDR3 DNA: TGTGCCAGTACCCGCTCGGGGGGCCGTCAGCCCCAGCATTTT. Translating it yields CASTRSGGRQPQHF. The chain employs TRBV19 and TRBJ1-5; possible D gene TRBD1, 6 bases. This CDR3 region has 14 residues. The V end lost 7 bases, the J end lost 6 bases, and 16 bases lay between the germline ends. CDR1 and CDR2 (germline): LNHDA, SQIVND (reference sequence).

This clone was observed once. CDR3 coding DNA: TGTGCCAGCAGCTTACTTCTGGGAGGCGGGGAGCTGTTTTTT. Amino acids: CASSLLLGGGELFF. V is TRBV11-2 and J is TRBJ2-2, with TRBD2 as a possible D gene (6 bases). Per germline, CDR1 SGHAT and CDR2 FQNNGV. V dropped 2 bases and J dropped 7 bases, with 11 bases sitting between them. The CDR3 has 14 amino acids.

The chain uses TRBV7-2 and TRBJ2-2; a weak D match, TRBD1 (5 bases). The CDR3 spans 16 residues. The V and J ends lost 0 bases and 6 bases respectively, with 14 bases between them. Germline V CDR1 and CDR2: SGHTA, FQGNSA. The CDR3 region has the DNA TGTGCCAGCAGCTTAGCAGGTGGGGCTAAGGCCGGGGAGCTGTTTTTT. It is translated as CASSLAGGAKAGELFF.

V gene TRBV28 combines with J gene TRBJ2-1, with 12 bases matching TRBD2. V shed 8 bases, J shed 6 bases, and the junction held 17 bases outside the gene matches. The length of the CDR3 is 18 residues. Germline-derived CDR1 and CDR2 are MDHEN and SYDVKM. CDR3 region: CASGGLAGGLGSGNEQFF. The DNA of the CDR3 is TGTGCCAGCGGGGGGCTAGCGGGAGGGCTTGGATCCGGCAATGAGCAGTTCTTC.